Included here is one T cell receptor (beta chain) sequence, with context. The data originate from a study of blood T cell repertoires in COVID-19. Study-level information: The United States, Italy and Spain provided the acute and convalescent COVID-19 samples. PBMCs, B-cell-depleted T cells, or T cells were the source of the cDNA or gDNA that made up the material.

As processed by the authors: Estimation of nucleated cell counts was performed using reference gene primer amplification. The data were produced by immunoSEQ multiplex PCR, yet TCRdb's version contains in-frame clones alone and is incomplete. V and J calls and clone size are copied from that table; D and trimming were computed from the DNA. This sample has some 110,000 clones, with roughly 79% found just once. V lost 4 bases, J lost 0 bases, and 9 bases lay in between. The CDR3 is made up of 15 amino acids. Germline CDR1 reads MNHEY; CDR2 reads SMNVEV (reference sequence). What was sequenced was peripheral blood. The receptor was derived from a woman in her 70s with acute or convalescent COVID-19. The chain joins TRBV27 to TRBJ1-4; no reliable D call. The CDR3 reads CASSSVAATNEKLFF. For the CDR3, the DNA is TGTGCCAGCAGTTCTGTGGCAGCAACTAATGAAAAACTGTTTTTT.